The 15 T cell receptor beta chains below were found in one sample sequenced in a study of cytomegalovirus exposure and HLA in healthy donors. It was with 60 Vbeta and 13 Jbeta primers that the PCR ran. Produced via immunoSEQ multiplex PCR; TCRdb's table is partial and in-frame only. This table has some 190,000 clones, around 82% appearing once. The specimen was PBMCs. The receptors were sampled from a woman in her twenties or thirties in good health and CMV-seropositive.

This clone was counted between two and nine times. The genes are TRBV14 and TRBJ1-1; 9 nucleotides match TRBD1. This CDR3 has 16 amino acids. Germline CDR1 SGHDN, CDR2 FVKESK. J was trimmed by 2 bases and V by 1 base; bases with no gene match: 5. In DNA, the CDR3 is TGTGCCAGCAGCCAAGGCCCGGGACAGGGAAACACTGAAGCTTTCTTT. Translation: CASSQGPGQGNTEAFF.

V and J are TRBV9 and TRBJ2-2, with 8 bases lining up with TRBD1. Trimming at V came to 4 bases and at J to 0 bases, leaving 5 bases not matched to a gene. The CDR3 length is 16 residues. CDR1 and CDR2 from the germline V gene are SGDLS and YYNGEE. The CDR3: CASSPRRGPNTGELFF. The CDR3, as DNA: TGTGCCAGCAGCCCCCGCAGGGGGCCGAACACCGGGGAGCTGTTTTTT.

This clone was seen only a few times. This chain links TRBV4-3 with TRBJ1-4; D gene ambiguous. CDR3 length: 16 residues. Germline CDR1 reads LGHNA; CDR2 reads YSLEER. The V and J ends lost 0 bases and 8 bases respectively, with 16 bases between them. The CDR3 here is CASSQDLAQPWEKLFF. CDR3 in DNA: TGCGCCAGCAGCCAAGATTTGGCACAGCCATGGGAAAAACTGTTTTTT.

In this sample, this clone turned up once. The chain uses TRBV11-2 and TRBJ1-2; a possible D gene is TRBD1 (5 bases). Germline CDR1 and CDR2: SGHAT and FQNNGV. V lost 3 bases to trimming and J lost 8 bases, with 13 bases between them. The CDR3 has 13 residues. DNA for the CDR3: TGTGCCAGCAGCTTTATGGGGGGTAGAGGCTACACCTTC. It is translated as CASSFMGGRGYTF.

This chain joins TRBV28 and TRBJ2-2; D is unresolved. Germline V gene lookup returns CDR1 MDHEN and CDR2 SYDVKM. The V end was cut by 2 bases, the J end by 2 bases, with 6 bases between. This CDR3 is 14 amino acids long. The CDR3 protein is CASSLGINTGELFF. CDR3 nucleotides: TGTGCCAGCAGTTTAGGCATAAACACCGGGGAGCTGTTTTTT.

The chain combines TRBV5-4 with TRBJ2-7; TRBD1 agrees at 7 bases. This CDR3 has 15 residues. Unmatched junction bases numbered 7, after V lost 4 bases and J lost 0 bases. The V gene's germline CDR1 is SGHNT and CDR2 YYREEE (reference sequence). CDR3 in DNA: TGTGCCAGCAGCAATAGGGACAGAAGCTCCTACGAGCAGTACTTC. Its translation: CASSNRDRSSYEQYF.

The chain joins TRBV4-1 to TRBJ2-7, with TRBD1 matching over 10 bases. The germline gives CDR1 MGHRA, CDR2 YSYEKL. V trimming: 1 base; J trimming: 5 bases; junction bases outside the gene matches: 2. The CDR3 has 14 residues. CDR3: CASSQGTGGNEQYF. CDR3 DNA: TGCGCCAGCAGCCAAGGGACAGGGGGAAACGAGCAGTACTTC.

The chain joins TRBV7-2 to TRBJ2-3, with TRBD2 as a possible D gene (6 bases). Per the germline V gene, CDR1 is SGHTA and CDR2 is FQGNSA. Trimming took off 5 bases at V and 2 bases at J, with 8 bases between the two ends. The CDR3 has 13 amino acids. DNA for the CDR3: TGTGCCAGCAGCCTGGGACTCACAGATACGCAGTATTTT. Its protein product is CASSLGLTDTQYF. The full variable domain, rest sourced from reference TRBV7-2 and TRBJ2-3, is GAGVSQSPSNKVTEKGKDVELRCDPISGHTALYWYRQSLGQGLEFLIYFQGNSAPDKSGLPSDRFSAERTGGSVSTLTIQRTQQEDSAVYLCASSLGLTDTQYFGPGTRLTVL.

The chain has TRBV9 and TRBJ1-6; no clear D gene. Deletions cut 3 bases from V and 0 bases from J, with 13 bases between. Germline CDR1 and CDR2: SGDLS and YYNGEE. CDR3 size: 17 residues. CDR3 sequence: CASSGGVGSSYNSPLHF. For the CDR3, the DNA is TGTGCCAGCAGCGGGGGAGTAGGGAGCTCCTATAATTCACCCCTCCACTTT.

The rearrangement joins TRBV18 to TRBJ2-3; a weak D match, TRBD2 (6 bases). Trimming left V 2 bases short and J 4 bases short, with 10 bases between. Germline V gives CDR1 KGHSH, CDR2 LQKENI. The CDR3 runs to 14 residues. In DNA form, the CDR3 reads TGTGCCAGCTCACCAGTTAGCGGATCAGATACGCAGTATTTT. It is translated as CASSPVSGSDTQYF.

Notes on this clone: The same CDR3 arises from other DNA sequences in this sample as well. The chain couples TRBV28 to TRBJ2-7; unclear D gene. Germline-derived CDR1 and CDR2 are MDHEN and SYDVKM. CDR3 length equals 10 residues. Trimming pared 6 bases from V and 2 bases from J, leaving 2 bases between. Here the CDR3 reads CASSTYEQYF. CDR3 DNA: TGTGCCAGCAGCACCTACGAGCAGTACTTC.

The chain's CDR3 is CASSFGRLTANQDSPLHF. The CDR3 coding sequence is TGTGCCAGCAGCTTCGGACGACTAACAGCTAACCAGGATTCACCCCTCCACTTT. The chain uses TRBV7-8 and TRBJ1-6; D remains ambiguous. Trimming stripped 3 bases from V and 8 bases from J, with 23 bases between. There are 18 residues in the CDR3. Germline V gene sequence: CDR1 SGHVS, CDR2 FQNEAQ. The whole variable domain, filled in from reference TRBV7-8 and TRBJ1-6, reads GAGVSQSPRYKVAKRGQDVALRCDPISGHVSLFWYQQALGQGPEFLTYFQNEAQLDKSGLPSDRFFAERPEGSVSTLKIQRTQQEDSAVYLCASSFGRLTANQDSPLHFGNGTRLTVT.

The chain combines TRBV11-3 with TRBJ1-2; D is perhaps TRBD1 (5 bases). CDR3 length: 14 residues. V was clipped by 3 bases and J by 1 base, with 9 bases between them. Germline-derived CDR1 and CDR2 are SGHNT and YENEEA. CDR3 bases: TGTGCCAGCAGCTTTTCAGGGATTAACTATGGCTACACCTTC. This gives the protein CASSFSGINYGYTF.

The DNA for the CDR3 is TGTGCCAGCAGCTTATTGGACAGGGAGGATTGGGACACTGAAGCTTTCTTT. Its protein is CASSLLDREDWDTEAFF. The chain couples TRBV7-6 to TRBJ1-1, with 8 nucleotides matching TRBD1. This CDR3 has 17 amino acids. Germline V gene sequence: CDR1 SGHVS, CDR2 FNYEAQ. With V trimmed by 2 bases and J by 3 bases, 11 bases remained unmatched.

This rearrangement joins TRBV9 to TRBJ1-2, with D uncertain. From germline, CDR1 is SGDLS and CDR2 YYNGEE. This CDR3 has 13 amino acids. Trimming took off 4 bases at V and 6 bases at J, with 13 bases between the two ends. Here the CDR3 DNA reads TGTGCCAGCAGCCGGCGGGGTACGGATGGCTACACCTTC. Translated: CASSRRGTDGYTF.